What follows is one T cell receptor beta chain and its context. This sample was included in a study of CD8 T cells in Susac syndrome. This CDR3 has 16 amino acids. V dropped 2 bases and J dropped 2 bases, with 10 bases sitting between them. Roughly 0.45 to 1 ug RNA was reverse transcribed with random hexamers. The CDR3 of TCR beta was amplified by immunoSEQ multiplex PCR across 54 Vbeta and 13 Jbeta. TCRdb itself ran the immunoSEQ multiplex PCR reads through MiXCR, one entry per CDR3 protein. The table includes around 130,000 distinct CDR3 sequences, under 96% detected once. The chain links TRBV12-3 or TRBV12-4 to TRBJ2-6; D remains unclear. Material: CD4+ T cells from PBMCs. The sequence derives from a human donor with Susac syndrome. The CDR3 DNA reads TGTGCCAGCAGTTTACGCCTGGTGCCTGGGGCCAACGTCCTGACTTTC. Protein: CASSLRLVPGANVLTF.